The 4 T cell receptor beta chains below come from one sample, sequenced in a study of blood T cell repertoires in COVID-19. Sequenced by immunoSEQ multiplex PCR; TCRdb stores in-frame clones only, minus some. The sample lists fewer than 200,000 clones; 70% to 90% were seen once. The material sequenced was PBMCs or T cells enriched from blood (not recorded which). These receptors were taken from a woman aged 40 to 49 in a cohort exposed to, infected with or recovered from COVID-19 (not recorded which).

The chain uses TRBV15 and TRBJ1-4, with a possible D match to TRBD1 (5 bases). Germline CDR1 and CDR2: LNHNV and YYDKDF (reference sequence). The CDR3 length is 14 residues. The germline V and J ends were trimmed by 3 bases and 5 bases, with 10 bases remaining between them. The CDR3 DNA sequence: TGTGCCACCAGCAGTCGGGGGACGAATGAAAAACTGTTTTTT. It translates to CATSSRGTNEKLFF.

The rearrangement links TRBV12-3 or TRBV12-4 to TRBJ1-4; no firm D call. The CDR3 is 13 residues long. The germline V and J ends were trimmed by 0 bases and 8 bases, with 7 bases remaining between them. As DNA, the CDR3 is TGTGCCAGCAGTTTAGCCGGCGGGGAAAAACTGTTTTTT. Translated, it gives CASSLAGGEKLFF.

V usage is TRBV27 and J usage is TRBJ2-1, with D unresolved. V was pared by 2 bases and J by 8 bases, with 10 bases between. Germline assignment: CDR1 MNHEY and CDR2 SMNVEV (reference sequence). CDR3 length: 13 residues. This CDR3 reads CASSLADNDEQFF. CDR3 bases: TGTGCCAGCAGTTTAGCCGACAATGATGAGCAGTTCTTC.

V and J are TRBV27 and TRBJ2-7; 9 bases agree with TRBD2. Germline V lookup: CDR1 MNHEY, CDR2 SMNVEV (reference sequence). This CDR3 region has 13 residues. V dropped 3 bases and J dropped 6; count of bases not matched to a gene: 3. CDR3 in amino acids: CASSLLAGVEQYF. CDR3 coding DNA: TGTGCCAGCAGTTTGTTAGCGGGGGTCGAGCAGTACTTC.